This entry concerns a single T cell receptor beta chain. Its antigen remains unidentified. This table comes from immunoSEQ multiplex PCR, and its TCRdb copy is limited to in-frame clones, with some not included. The sample has 550,000 to 700,000 clones; less than 80% are singletons. The record originates from a study of shared clonotypes between healthy human individuals. Points from the study as a whole: Among non-shared clonotypes, generation probabilities were lower than among those shared by all four donors.

From germline, CDR1 is MNHNY and CDR2 SVGAGI (reference sequence). The V gene lost 10 bases and the J gene lost 6 bases, with 11 bases spanning the gap. CDR3 length: 11 residues. The chain links TRBV6-6 to TRBJ2-3; D is undetermined. The sequencing input was memory CD4+ T cells sorted from blood. Subset in this sample: CD45RA-negative fraction. The sequence derives from a woman aged 30 to 39 in good health. The CDR3 is CATQFSDTQYF. Written as DNA, the CDR3 is TGTGCCACCCAATTCAGCGATACGCAGTATTTT.